Below, 21 T cell receptor beta chains from the same sample are listed, as sequenced in a study of CD4 and CD8 cells across lung adenocarcinoma regions. From the PCR reads, TCRdb called clonotypes with MiXCR, one entry per CDR3 protein. The sample carries approximately 25,000 distinct CDR3 sequences, 53% recorded once. The sample taken for sequencing was CD8+ T cells from the center of a lung tumor. Receptor source: a male donor with lung adenocarcinoma. The CD4 and CD8 labels of this study may be unreliable.

This clonotype was observed a handful of times. The chain recombines TRBV12-3 or TRBV12-4 with TRBJ2-1; 8 bases map to TRBD2. CDR3 length equals 15 residues. J gave up 1 base and V 5 bases, and 4 bases lay outside the gene matches. CDR3 bases: TGTGCCAGCAGTCTTAGCGGGGTTTCCTACAATGAGCAGTTCTTC. Translated, it gives CASSLSGVSYNEQFF.

The CDR3 loop reads CASSARRGRGDQDTQYF. CDR3 DNA sequence: TGTGCCAGCAGTGCGAGAAGGGGGCGAGGCGACCAGGATACGCAGTATTTT. The J gene is TRBJ2-3, the V gene TRBV6-1, with 7 bases that match TRBD1. The CDR3 runs to 17 residues. The germline V gene has CDR1 MNHNS and CDR2 SASEGT. J was trimmed by 6 bases and V by 4 bases; bases with no gene match: 16.

The chain joins TRBV29-1 to TRBJ2-5, with 7 bases matching TRBD2. CDR3 length: 14 residues. V trimming: 4 bases; J trimming: 7 bases; junction bases outside the gene matches: 12. Looked up from germline, CDR1 is SQVTM and CDR2 is ANQGSEA. CDR3: CSVGGGGGGGTQYF. For the CDR3, the DNA is TGCAGCGTTGGGGGGGGGGGGGGGGGGGGGACCCAGTACTTC.

About this clonotype itself: One end of the junction fails to match germline, which may point to a read error. The chain carries TRBV10-3 and TRBJ2-3; the match to TRBD2 covers 8 bases. The germline gives CDR1 ENHRY, CDR2 SYGVKD. The CDR3 has 18 amino acids. The CDR3 reads CAIRSIAGRQGGKDTQYF. The DNA of the CDR3 is TGTGCCATCAGGAGCATAGCGGGGCGACAAGGAGGCAAAGATACTCAGTATTTC.

About this clonotype: One end of the junction fails to match germline, which may point to a read error. The chain recombines TRBV7-2 with TRBJ2-3; D may be TRBD1 (5 bases). The CDR3 has 15 amino acids. Germline lookup yields CDR1 SGHTA and CDR2 FQGNSA. The CDR3 here is CASGLGLGDKNTQYF. The CDR3 DNA follows: TGTGCCAGCGGCTTGGGGCTGGGTGACAAAAATACGCAGTATTTT.

This clonotype was seen repeatedly, ten times or more. The V gene is TRBV6-2 or TRBV6-3, the J gene TRBJ2-5; 10 bases map to TRBD2. The CDR3 is 14 residues long. V gave up 6 bases and J gave up 5 bases; unmatched junction bases: 6. Germline-derived CDR1 and CDR2 are MNHEY and SVGEGT. The CDR3 sequence is CASSQREGPETQYF. The CDR3 region has the DNA TGTGCCAGCAGCCAGCGGGAGGGCCCGGAGACCCAGTACTTC.

This chain joins TRBV6-1 and TRBJ2-1, with D perhaps matching TRBD1 (5 bases). The end of the DNA is better explained by TRBJ2-7, so the J call may be wrong. Germline loops: CDR1 MNHNS, CDR2 SASEGT. This CDR3 is 14 amino acids long. This CDR3 is CASRSRGQPYEQYF. The DNA for the CDR3 is TGTGCCAGCAGATCAAGGGGTCAGCCCTACGAGCAGTACTTC.

This clonotype is medium-sized within its sample. The CDR3 sequence: CASSRGRVGTGELFF. CDR3 nucleotide sequence: TGTGCCAGCTCGCGGGGACGGGTAGGCACCGGGGAGCTGTTTTTT. V gene TRBV6-1 combines with J gene TRBJ2-2; D is possibly TRBD2 (6 bases). There are 15 residues in the CDR3. Per the germline V gene, CDR1 is MNHNS and CDR2 is SASEGT. Trimming removed 8 bases at V and 4 bases at J, with 17 bases between.

The chain couples TRBV6-1 to TRBJ2-5; 9 positions match TRBD1. The J call may be incorrect, as the DNA end agrees better with TRBJ2-7. The CDR3 spans 14 residues. CDR1 and CDR2 (germline): MNHNS, SASEGT. Written as DNA, the CDR3 is TGTGCCAGCAGTGAACCGGGACAGGGAGGCGAGCAGTACTTC. The encoded protein is CASSEPGQGGEQYF.

Points on this clonotype: The junction departs from germline at one end; a sequencing error may be responsible. The genes are TRBV6-2 or TRBV6-3 and TRBJ2-5; a weak D match, TRBD2 (6 bases). The CDR3 runs 14 residues. Per germline, CDR1 MNHEY and CDR2 SVGEGT. The DNA of the CDR3 is TGTGCGGGCAGCGCGGGCGGGGCTACAGAGACGCAGTACTTC. This encodes CAGSAGGATETQYF.

This chain joins TRBV4-1 and TRBJ2-3; TRBD2 matches 12 bases. The CDR3 has 16 residues. V lost 4 bases to trimming and J lost 11 bases; unmatched junction nucleotides: 13. Germline CDR1 is MGHRA and CDR2 is YSYEKL. CDR3 nucleotide sequence: TGCGCCAGCAGCCTCGGGACCAGACTAGCGGGGGATGGGCAGTATTTT. Encoded protein: CASSLGTRLAGDGQYF.

The chain combines TRBV5-1 with TRBJ2-2; D remains unclear. This CDR3 is 13 amino acids long. From germline, CDR1 is SGHRS and CDR2 YFSETQ. The V end lost 6 bases, the J end lost 4 bases, and 10 bases lay between the germline ends. CDR3 in DNA: TGCGCCAGCAACTCAGCTGGCACCGGGGAGCTGTTTTTT. Translation gives CASNSAGTGELFF.

V gene TRBV6-1 combines with J gene TRBJ2-4; 8 bases agree with TRBD1. The V gene's germline CDR1 is MNHNS and CDR2 SASEGT. This CDR3 comprises 13 residues. The CDR3 nucleotides read TGTGTCAGGGGGCAGCGGGCCAAAAACATTCAGTACTTC. Its protein is CVRGQRAKNIQYF.

A few counts support this clonotype. V is TRBV6-1 and J is TRBJ2-1, with 13 bases matching TRBD2. The germline V gene has CDR1 MNHNS and CDR2 SASEGT. J was trimmed by 7 bases and V by 10 bases; bases with no gene match: 13. The CDR3 consists of 16 residues. The CDR3 DNA reads as TGTGCCACCTCCGGGACTAGCGGGATCGTGGGAAATGAGCAGTTCTTC. It is translated as CATSGTSGIVGNEQFF.

The chain links TRBV9 to TRBJ1-1, with no clear D. Germline V gene sequence: CDR1 SGDLS, CDR2 YYNGEE. The V and J ends lost 0 bases and 1 base respectively, with 4 bases between them. CDR3 length: 13 residues. CDR3 sequence: CASSVEGNTEAFF. DNA of the CDR3: TGTGCCAGCAGCGTAGAGGGGAACACTGAAGCTTTCTTT.

This clonotype was seen more than once but under ten times. The CDR3 sequence is CASSGGAAILDNEQFF. In DNA form, the CDR3 reads TGCGCCAGCAGTGGAGGAGCGGCAATTCTGGACAATGAGCAGTTCTTC. The gene calls are TRBV10-1 and TRBJ2-1, with D tentatively TRBD2 (5 bases). This CDR3 spans 16 amino acids. Germline loops: CDR1 WNHNN, CDR2 SYGVQD (reference sequence). Between the trimmed V and J ends, which lost 4 bases and 5 bases, there was a span of 18 bases.

This clonotype was observed many times. CDR3 protein: CATSLPDRKNIQYF. CDR3 DNA: TGTGCAACATCGTTGCCGGACAGGAAAAACATTCAGTACTTC. V is TRBV30 and J is TRBJ2-4; 7 bases are shared with TRBD1. CDR1 is GTSNPN and CDR2 is SVGIG in the germline V gene (reference sequence). This CDR3 comprises 14 residues. Combining the CDR3 with reference TRBV30 and TRBJ2-4 gives the whole variable domain SQTIHQWPATLVQPVGSPLSLECTVEGTSNPNLYWYRQAAGRGLQLLFYSVGIGQISSEVPQNLSASRPQDRQFILSSKKLLLSDSGFYLCATSLPDRKNIQYFGAGTRLSVL.

This clonotype showed up just a few times. The rearrangement joins TRBV6-5 to TRBJ1-5; 10 bases line up with TRBD1. The V segment lost 4 bases and the J segment 2 bases; nucleotides outside the gene matches: 2. CDR1 and CDR2 (germline): MNHEY, SVGAGI. CDR3 length: 15 amino acids. The CDR3 DNA reads as TGTGCCAGCAGTTGGGACAGGGGAGGCAATCAGCCCCAGCATTTT. Translating it yields CASSWDRGGNQPQHF.

The chain uses TRBV23-1 and TRBJ2-1, with 15 bases fitting TRBD2. TRBV23-1 is known as an ORF, though its function is uncertain. J was trimmed by 6 bases and V by 0 bases; bases with no gene match: 9. This CDR3 has 19 amino acids. The CDR3 DNA sequence: TGCGCCAGCAGTCAATCCCGGACTAGCGGGAGGGCCGGCTTCAATGAGCAGTTCTTC. It is translated as CASSQSRTSGRAGFNEQFF.

At least ten counts were recorded for this clonotype. The chain uses TRBV10-1 and TRBJ2-1; D may be TRBD2 (5 bases). Trimming stripped 5 bases from V and 0 bases from J, with 8 bases between. The CDR3 has 14 amino acids. The germline gives CDR1 WNHNN, CDR2 SYGVQD (reference sequence). In DNA, the CDR3 is TGCGCCAGCAGTACTCGGGGCTCCTACAATGAGCAGTTCTTC. Its protein is CASSTRGSYNEQFF.

The chain couples TRBV6-1 to TRBJ1-2, with D possibly TRBD1 on 6 matching bases. Trimming removed 2 bases at V and 8 bases at J, with 12 bases between. The CDR3 spans 13 residues. Germline V gene lookup returns CDR1 MNHNS and CDR2 SASEGT. DNA for the CDR3: TGTGCCAGCAGTGAACTTGGACAGAGGGGCTACACCTTC. Translation gives CASSELGQRGYTF.